This T cell receptor (beta chain) was retrieved from a study of T cells in localized non-small cell lung cancer (dated by TCRdb to the early 2020s). Context from the whole study: The study analyzed T cell repertoires of hundreds of early-stage NSCLC patients, comparing tumors and uninvolved tumor-adjacent lungs. The cohort was made up of fewer than 250 treatment-naive NSCLC patients whose localized lung tumors had been resected. The mean age of the NSCLC patients was about 67 years, with roughly 120 men and around 110 women.

Comments on this clone: What this receptor recognizes is not known. Base qualities were left out, and no much larger clone turns up one base away.

The study at large found these results: Since the design was exploratory, TCR variables were selected using unadjusted p-values with no false-discovery rate correction. A median of roughly 56 of the top 100 tumor clones were detected in paired uninvolved adjacent lung, and around 30 of these tumor clones were also found among the top 100 clones of the paired uninvolved adjacent lung. Uninvolved tumor-adjacent lung showed the highest T cell clonality, higher than tumor, which suggests more focused antigenic responses in the uninvolved tumor-adjacent lung. Higher T cell density in blood was associated with longer overall survival, whereas higher clonality in adjacent lung was associated with shorter survival. Because multi-region tumor sequencing was not done, intratumor heterogeneity could not be ruled out.

At diagnosis, peripheral blood, uninvolved tumor-adjacent lung and tumor were collected and stored as a combination of fresh-frozen and FFPE material. For TCR repertoire profiling, blood samples were analyzed as peripheral blood mononuclear cells. Including cysteine and phenylalanine, the CDR3 has 13 amino acids. Solely the CDR3 DNA is kept, with 39 bases framed from the first base. CDR1 and CDR2 are drawn from the germline V gene (reference sequence): LNHDA, SQIVND. V is cut back by 9 bases and J by 8 bases, with 6 bases in the junction unmatched. TCR beta CDR3 regions were sequenced from DNA using the immunoSEQ Assay. In the source study's methods: To compute T cell density, TCR beta template counts were normalized to usable DNA, which was estimated by amplifying housekeeping genes. Richness was estimated with the preseqR package, extrapolating to 400,000 templates for PBMC samples and 120,000 templates for tissue samples. Clonality was calculated as one minus Pielou's evenness. Tissue-enriched TCRs were identified by differential abundance testing using productive amino-acid clonotypes, minimum total count 5 and alpha 0.1. The Jaccard Index and the Morisita Overlap Index were used to measure repertoire overlap between compartments. GLIPH clustered TCR beta CDR3s with public tetramer-defined viral CDR3s; viral motifs required at least three viral sequences plus V-gene enrichment. Here the immuneACCESS table is served through TCRdb, limited to in-frame sequences with V and J called. Missing clones are a known gap in these copies; in checked studies unresolved V genes cover under half, and the rest lacks a known reason. V and J calls and clone size come straight from that table; D and trimming were deduced from the DNA. The sample has 45,000 to 60,000 clones on record, about 80% of them singletons. The ten largest account for 15% to 20% of the sample.

The rearranged chain carries TRBV19 and TRBJ1-4; 10 bases in the middle match TRBD1. The clonotype comes from a female donor of 60 years or more with stage II squamous cell lung carcinoma. The source was peripheral blood, collected before any cancer treatment. For the CDR3, the sequence is CASGDRGGEKLFF. The DNA sequence reads TGTGCCAGCGGGGACAGGGGAGGCGAAAAACTGTTTTTT.